The 21 T cell receptor beta chains presented below share a single source sample, sequenced in a study of T cells in Graves' hyperthyroidism and ophthalmopathy. Amplification targeted TCR beta CDR3 regions from RNA transcripts. An initial round of RT-PCR targeting the TCR CDR3 relied on the HTBI primer set. TCRdb redid the calling of the multiplex PCR reads with MiXCR, one entry per CDR3 protein. The top ten hold 7.5% to 9.5% of the sample, which has approximately 870,000 distinct CDR3 sequences, roughly 37% seen once. The specimen sequenced was blood. Source of these receptors: a man aged 18 to 30 with Graves' hyperthyroidism.

This clonotype turned up a few times. The chain recombines TRBV18 with TRBJ2-7, with D perhaps TRBD2 (5 bases). V lost 8 bases and J lost 0, with 17 bases in between. Germline V lookup: CDR1 KGHSH, CDR2 LQKENI. CDR3 length equals 15 residues. The CDR3 DNA follows: TGTGCCAGCCACCCGAGGACTTCGGACTCCTACGAGCAGTACTTC. Its translation is CASHPRTSDSYEQYF.

This CDR3 is CASSPRDRGGDTEAFF. The DNA of the CDR3 is TGCGCCAGCAGCCCCCGGGACAGGGGGGGAGACACTGAAGCTTTCTTT. This sequence joins TRBV5-1 and TRBJ1-1; 11 bases are a match to TRBD1. CDR1 is SGHRS, CDR2 YFSETQ, per germline. CDR3 length equals 16 residues. With V trimmed by 4 bases and J by 3 bases, 8 bases remained unmatched.

This clonotype has a count of ten or more. This chain joins TRBV20-1 and TRBJ1-1; D ambiguous. The CDR3 covers 12 residues. Germline V lookup: CDR1 DFQATT, CDR2 SNEGSKA (reference sequence). V was trimmed by 3 bases and J by 4 bases, leaving 9 bases between them. CDR3 protein: CSARWETTEAFF. For the CDR3, the DNA is TGCAGTGCTAGGTGGGAGACCACTGAAGCTTTCTTT.

This chain links TRBV30 with TRBJ1-6, with TRBD1 matching 10 bases. Unmatched junction bases numbered 6, after V lost 3 bases and J lost 7 bases. Germline V lookup: CDR1 GTSNPN, CDR2 SVGIG (reference sequence). CDR3 length: 15 residues. The CDR3 bases are TGTGCCTGGAGGGGACAGGGGCGATCGAATTCACCCCTCCACTTT. As protein: CAWRGQGRSNSPLHF.

With regard to this clonotype: The CDR3 end shows no conserved phenylalanine or tryptophan, and so a read error is likely. The CDR3 here is CASSIVLGGTGSAEAFL. The CDR3 nucleotides read TGTGCCAGTAGTATAGTATTAGGGGGGACAGGGTCGGCTGAAGCTTTCCTT. The chain has TRBV19 and TRBJ1-1; TRBD1 matches at 9 bases. There are 17 residues in the CDR3. In germline, CDR1 is LNHDA, CDR2 SQIVND (reference sequence). The junction had 12 bases not matched to a gene; V was cut back by 1 base and J by 6 bases.

There are a few counts of this clonotype. This chain joins TRBV24-1 and TRBJ2-2; 12 positions agree with TRBD1. The CDR3 covers 16 residues. The V gene's germline CDR1 is KGHDR and CDR2 SFDVKD. Trimming at V came to 5 bases and at J to 6 bases, leaving 6 bases not matched to a gene. Here the CDR3 reads CATSVPGQGAAGELFF. In DNA form, the CDR3 reads TGTGCCACCAGTGTCCCGGGACAGGGGGCCGCCGGGGAGCTGTTTTTT.

There are a few counts of this clonotype. The chain couples TRBV12-3 or TRBV12-4 to TRBJ1-5; D call uncertain. This CDR3 has 12 residues. Deletions cut 3 bases from V and 5 bases from J, with 5 bases between. CDR3 residues: CASSFLHQPQHF. For the CDR3, the DNA is TGTGCCAGCAGTTTTCTCCATCAGCCCCAGCATTTT.

Only one count was recorded for this clonotype. A much more abundant neighbour one base away suggests this may be a read error. The chain uses TRBV2 and TRBJ2-5; 7 bases agree with TRBD2. The CDR3 is 14 amino acids. Germline loops: CDR1 SNHLY, CDR2 FYNNEI. CDR3 in amino acids: CASREGSGQETQYF. The CDR3 nucleotides read TGTGCCAGCAGGGAAGGTAGCGGGCAAGAGACCCAGTACTTC.

This clonotype was observed once. The V call is TRBV7-2, the J call TRBJ1-1; perhaps TRBD1 as D (6 bases). The germline gives CDR1 SGHTA, CDR2 FQGNSA. Deletions cut 4 bases from V and 8 bases from J, with 20 bases between. The CDR3 contains 15 residues. The chain's CDR3 is CASSSRRGGGAEAFF. CDR3 coding DNA: TGTGCCAGCAGCTCGCGGAGGGGGGGCGGTGCGGAAGCTTTCTTT. The variable domain in full, completed from reference TRBV7-2 and TRBJ1-1, reads GAGVSQSPSNKVTEKGKDVELRCDPISGHTALYWYRQSLGQGLEFLIYFQGNSAPDKSGLPSDRFSAERTGGSVSTLTIQRTQQEDSAVYLCASSSRRGGGAEAFFGQGTRLTVV.

In this sample, this clonotype turned up many times. The chain combines TRBV7-2 with TRBJ1-5; tentative D call: TRBD1 (6 bases). V lost 2 bases and J 0 bases, leaving 8 bases between the germline ends. This CDR3 has 15 amino acids. Germline-derived CDR1 and CDR2 are SGHTA and FQGNSA. Here the CDR3 reads CASSLQGYSNQPQHF. Here the CDR3 DNA reads TGTGCCAGCAGCTTACAGGGGTATAGCAATCAGCCCCAGCATTTT.

The CDR3 nucleotides read TGTGCCAGCAGCTTAGCGCGGGGGAACTATGGCTACACCATATATTTT. It specifies CASSLARGNYGYTIYF. This chain uses TRBV7-2 with TRBJ1-3; a possible D gene is TRBD1 (5 bases). Germline CDR1 is SGHTA and CDR2 is FQGNSA. Trimming stripped 0 bases from V and 8 bases from J, with 17 bases between. CDR3 length: 16 amino acids.

The chain combines TRBV24-1 with TRBJ2-1, with 9 bases fitting TRBD1. Germline V gives CDR1 KGHDR, CDR2 SFDVKD. This CDR3 contains 16 residues. V shed 6 bases, J shed 8 bases, and the junction held 13 bases outside the gene matches. The CDR3 DNA sequence: TGTGCCACCAGTCCAGGGGGACAGGGAAATTTCGATGAGCAGTTCTTC. Protein: CATSPGGQGNFDEQFF.

The chain uses TRBV10-3 and TRBJ2-7, with 8 nucleotides matching TRBD1. The trim removed 5 bases at V and 1 base at J, leaving 7 bases unmatched. Germline V CDR1 and CDR2: ENHRY, SYGVKD. CDR3 size: 15 residues. The CDR3, as DNA: TGTGCCATCAGTTCTGGACAGGGCGTATCCTACGAGCAGTACTTC. Translating gives CAISSGQGVSYEQYF.

The J gene is TRBJ2-7, the V gene TRBV20-1, with D possibly matching TRBD2 (5 bases). Germline loops: CDR1 DFQATT, CDR2 SNEGSKA (reference sequence). This CDR3 region has 14 residues. V lost 0 bases and J lost 2, with 11 bases in between. CDR3 sequence: CSARDAREPYEQYF. CDR3 sequence (DNA): TGCAGTGCTAGAGATGCACGGGAACCCTACGAGCAGTACTTC.

Only a few counts were recorded for this clonotype. V usage is TRBV7-2 and J usage is TRBJ2-7, with unresolved D. Germline V gene lookup returns CDR1 SGHTA and CDR2 FQGNSA. The CDR3 is 16 amino acids. V lost 5 bases to trimming and J lost 0 bases, with 17 bases between them. This CDR3 is CASSAPFSASSYEQYF. Here the CDR3 DNA reads TGTGCCAGCAGCGCACCCTTCTCGGCTAGCTCCTACGAGCAGTACTTC.

V usage is TRBV4-1 and J usage is TRBJ1-1; 11 bases map to TRBD1. The V segment lost 3 bases and the J segment 4 bases; nucleotides outside the gene matches: 4. Germline lookup yields CDR1 MGHRA and CDR2 YSYEKL. CDR3 length equals 15 residues. The CDR3 DNA sequence: TGCGCCAGCAGCCATGGGACAGGGGGTAGCACTGAAGCTTTCTTT. Translation: CASSHGTGGSTEAFF.

This rearrangement joins TRBV6-5 to TRBJ1-4, with D perhaps TRBD1 (5 bases). Looked up from germline, CDR1 is MNHEY and CDR2 is SVGAGI. There are 13 residues in the CDR3. Trimming cost V 4 bases and J 8 bases, with 11 bases left between them. The CDR3 sequence: CASSWGRGEKLFF. CDR3 nucleotides: TGTGCCAGCAGTTGGGGACGGGGAGAAAAACTGTTTTTT.

In its sample, this clonotype was seen many times. This sequence joins TRBV19 and TRBJ1-3, with D possibly being TRBD1 (5 bases). Germline V gives CDR1 LNHDA, CDR2 SQIVND (reference sequence). The CDR3 contains 12 residues. The V end was cut by 8 bases, the J end by 4 bases, with 9 bases between. The chain's CDR3 is CASGTAGNTIYF. As DNA, the CDR3 is TGTGCCAGTGGGACCGCCGGAAACACCATATATTTT.

This clonotype was observed many times. This sequence joins TRBV2 and TRBJ1-6, with a tentative D call TRBD1 (5 bases). The CDR3 sequence is 16 residues long. Germline assignment: CDR1 SNHLY and CDR2 FYNNEI. Trimming left V 7 bases short and J 1 base short, with 14 bases between. CDR3: CASTVGGRSYNSPLHF. CDR3 nucleotides: TGTGCCAGCACCGTGGGGGGGAGGTCCTATAATTCACCCCTCCACTTT. The full variable domain, with the rest looked up from reference TRBV2 and TRBJ1-6, is EPEVTQTPSHQVTQMGQEVILRCVPISNHLYFYWYRQILGQKVEFLVSFYNNEISEKSEIFDDQFSVERPDGSNFTLKIRSTKLEDSAMYFCASTVGGRSYNSPLHFGNGTRLTVT.

This clonotype occurred a few times. The rearrangement joins TRBV6-6 to TRBJ1-4; no definite D call. The CDR3 covers 12 residues. The germline V and J ends were trimmed by 7 bases and 11 bases, with 14 bases remaining between them. Germline V gives CDR1 MNHNY, CDR2 SVGAGI (reference sequence). The CDR3 here is CASTPDVGKLFF. CDR3 nucleotides: TGTGCCAGCACCCCTGATGTTGGGAAACTGTTTTTT.

This clonotype appeared many times. The V gene is TRBV13, the J gene TRBJ1-2, with D possibly being TRBD1 (6 bases). Germline V gene lookup returns CDR1 PRHDT and CDR2 FYEKMQ (reference sequence). Trimming took 5 bases from V and 9 from J, leaving 16 bases between them. The CDR3 has 13 amino acids. The CDR3 DNA sequence: TGTGCCAGCAGCGAAGAGGGGGAAGGCAGCTACACCTTC. It translates to CASSEEGEGSYTF.